The clone carrying this T cell receptor (beta chain) was observed a handful of times. The antigen remains undetermined. The junction had 2 bases not matched to a gene; V was cut back by 2 bases and J by 7 bases. The CDR3 is made up of 15 amino acids. Per the germline V gene, CDR1 is SGHDT and CDR2 is YYEEEE. The authors reverse transcribed all of the isolated RNA, so sequencing captured expressed TCRB transcripts. Repertoires were generated with immunoSEQ multiplex PCR, while TCRdb's copy carries only in-frame clones and drops some. The repertoire holds 640,000 or so clones, roughly an eighth seen once, with approximately 0.042% in the top ten. The sample comes from a study of beta chain features in type 1 diabetes. General study findings and limits: Among type 1 diabetes patients, VDJ junctions had fewer insertions and more deletions. Moderate yet significant TCRB CDR3 shortening was seen in Type 1 diabetes patients in all four CD4+ subsets.

The sequence was collected from a man aged 18-30 years with type 1 diabetes. The chain carries TRBV5-6 and TRBJ2-3; 15 bases are shared with TRBD2. Sample: naive CD4+ T cells from blood. Written as DNA, the CDR3 is TGTGCCAGCAGCTTCGGACTAGCGGGAGGGTATACGCAGTATTTT. Amino acid sequence: CASSFGLAGGYTQYF.